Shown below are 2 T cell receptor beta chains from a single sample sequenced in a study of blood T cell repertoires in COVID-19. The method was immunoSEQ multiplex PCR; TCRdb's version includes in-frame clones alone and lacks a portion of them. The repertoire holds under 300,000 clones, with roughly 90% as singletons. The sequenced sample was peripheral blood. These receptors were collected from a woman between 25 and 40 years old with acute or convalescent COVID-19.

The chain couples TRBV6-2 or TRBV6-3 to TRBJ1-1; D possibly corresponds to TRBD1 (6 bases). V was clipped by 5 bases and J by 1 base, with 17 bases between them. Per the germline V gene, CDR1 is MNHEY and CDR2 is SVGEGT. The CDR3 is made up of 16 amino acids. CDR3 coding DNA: TGTGCCAGCAGTGCGCTGGGGGCAATTCAGAACACTGAAGCTTTCTTT. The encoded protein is CASSALGAIQNTEAFF.

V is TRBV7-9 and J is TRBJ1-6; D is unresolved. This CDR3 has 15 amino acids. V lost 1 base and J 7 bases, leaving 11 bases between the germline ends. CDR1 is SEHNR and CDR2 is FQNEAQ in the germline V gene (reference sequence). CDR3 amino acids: CASSLVAGENSPLHF. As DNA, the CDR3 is TGTGCCAGCAGCTTAGTGGCCGGGGAGAATTCACCCCTCCACTTT. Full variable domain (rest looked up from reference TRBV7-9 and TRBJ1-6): DTGVSQNPRHKITKRGQNVTFRCDPISEHNRLYWYRQTLGQGPEFLTYFQNEAQLEKSRLLSDRFSAERPKGSFSTLEIQRTEQGDSAMYLCASSLVAGENSPLHFGNGTRLTVT.